This is a list of T cell receptor beta chains from one sample in a study of blood T cell repertoires in COVID-19. Only in-frame clones appear in the TCRdb table, and some are missing; sequencing was by immunoSEQ multiplex PCR. The sample gives 35,000 to 45,000 clones, around 84% of which show up once; around 13% is in the top ten. The source material was peripheral blood. These receptors were taken from a woman aged 70-85 years in a cohort sampled during active COVID-19. CDR3s include the opening cysteine and the closing phenylalanine or tryptophan. The D gene is left open where the match is weak. Where a row states a size, it is once, few, many or the class of an expanded clone; other rows omit it.

D gene: TRBD1; J gene: TRBJ2-1; V gene: TRBV6-5; clone size: -; CDR3 protein: CASSSSRQGGYNEQFF; CDR3 DNA: TGTGCCAGCAGTTCCTCCCGACAGGGGGGCTACAATGAGCAGTTCTTC
D gene: -; J gene: TRBJ2-7; V gene: TRBV14; clone size: once; CDR3 protein: CASNRDSSYEQYF; CDR3 DNA: TGTGCCAGCAATCGGGATAGCTCCTACGAGCAGTACTTC
D gene: -; J gene: TRBJ2-7; V gene: TRBV19; clone size: -; CDR3 protein: CASSISPGKAYEQYF; CDR3 DNA: TGTGCCAGTAGTATATCGCCAGGCAAAGCCTACGAGCAGTACTTC
D gene: -; J gene: TRBJ2-3; V gene: TRBV4-3; clone size: -; CDR3 protein: CASSQDMASTDTQYF; CDR3 DNA: TGCGCCAGTAGCCAAGATATGGCAAGCACAGATACGCAGTATTTT
D gene: TRBD2; J gene: TRBJ2-3; V gene: TRBV29-1; clone size: few; CDR3 protein: CSVRLAGSTDTQYF; CDR3 DNA: TGCAGCGTCAGACTAGCGGGCAGCACAGATACGCAGTATTTT
D gene: -; J gene: TRBJ1-1; V gene: TRBV28; clone size: once; CDR3 protein: CASSFQGPVDTEAFF; CDR3 DNA: TGTGCCAGCAGTTTTCAGGGGCCGGTGGACACTGAAGCTTTCTTT
D gene: -; J gene: TRBJ2-6; V gene: TRBV30; clone size: -; CDR3 protein: CAWSRGSGANVLTF; CDR3 DNA: TGTGCCTGGAGTCGGGGATCTGGGGCCAACGTCCTGACTTTC
D gene: TRBD1; J gene: TRBJ2-5; V gene: TRBV9; clone size: -; CDR3 protein: CASSPGQGGVETQYF; CDR3 DNA: TGTGCCAGCAGCCCAGGACAGGGTGGGGTCGAGACCCAGTACTTC
D gene: -; J gene: TRBJ2-7; V gene: TRBV4-1; clone size: -; CDR3 protein: CASSWGDHEQYF; CDR3 DNA: TGCGCCAGCAGTTGGGGCGACCACGAGCAGTACTTC
D gene: -; J gene: TRBJ1-6; V gene: TRBV7-9; clone size: few; CDR3 protein: CASTPQGGDNSPLHF; CDR3 DNA: TGTGCCAGCACCCCACAGGGAGGGGATAATTCACCCCTCCACTTT
D gene: TRBD2; J gene: TRBJ2-7; V gene: TRBV6-5; clone size: -; CDR3 protein: CASSRGLFSPYEQYF; CDR3 DNA: TGCGCCAGCAGCCGGGGACTATTTTCCCCCTACGAGCAGTACTTC
D gene: -; J gene: TRBJ1-1; V gene: TRBV6-5; clone size: -; CDR3 protein: CASSYPPNTEAFF; CDR3 DNA: TGTGCCAGCAGTTACCCTCCGAACACTGAAGCTTTCTTT
D gene: -; J gene: TRBJ2-7; V gene: TRBV10-1; clone size: -; CDR3 protein: CASSENTGMTYEQYF; CDR3 DNA: TGCGCCAGCAGTGAAAACACAGGAATGACCTACGAGCAGTACTTC
D gene: TRBD2; J gene: TRBJ2-7; V gene: TRBV18; clone size: -; CDR3 protein: CASSPRGGYYEQYF; CDR3 DNA: TGTGCCAGCTCACCACGGGGGGGGTACTACGAGCAGTACTTC
D gene: -; J gene: TRBJ1-6; V gene: TRBV5-5; clone size: -; CDR3 protein: CASSLAVGQGRDSPLHF; CDR3 DNA: TGTGCCAGCAGCTTGGCAGTCGGGCAGGGTCGGGATTCACCCCTCCACTTT
D gene: -; J gene: TRBJ2-4; V gene: TRBV3-1/TRBV3-2; clone size: -; CDR3 protein: CASSQKEGRAKNIQYF; CDR3 DNA: TGTGCCAGCAGCCAGAAGGAAGGGAGGGCCAAAAACATTCAGTACTTC
D gene: TRBD1; J gene: TRBJ1-5; V gene: TRBV2; clone size: few; CDR3 protein: CASSSTRGSNQPQHF; CDR3 DNA: TGTGCCAGCAGTTCTACCAGGGGGTCCAATCAGCCCCAGCATTTT
D gene: -; J gene: TRBJ2-1; V gene: TRBV7-2; clone size: -; CDR3 protein: CASRSYARGMDEQFF; CDR3 DNA: TGTGCCAGCAGATCATACGCCCGGGGGATGGATGAGCAGTTCTTC
D gene: TRBD2; J gene: TRBJ2-3; V gene: TRBV4-3; clone size: once; CDR3 protein: CASSQDEGGSPTQYF; CDR3 DNA: TGCGCCAGCAGCCAAGATGAGGGAGGGTCCCCTACGCAGTATTTT
D gene: -; J gene: TRBJ2-6; V gene: TRBV5-8; clone size: -; CDR3 protein: CASSSRYSGANVLTF; CDR3 DNA: TGTGCCAGCAGCTCCCGGTACTCTGGGGCCAACGTCCTGACTTTC
D gene: TRBD1; J gene: TRBJ1-1; V gene: TRBV5-1; clone size: -; CDR3 protein: CASSLEGQTNTEAFF; CDR3 DNA: TGCGCCAGCAGCTTGGAGGGACAGACAAACACTGAAGCTTTCTTT
D gene: TRBD1; J gene: TRBJ1-6; V gene: TRBV5-6; clone size: -; CDR3 protein: CASSPDRGNSPLHF; CDR3 DNA: TGTGCCAGCAGCCCGGACAGGGGAAATTCACCCCTCCACTTT
D gene: TRBD1; J gene: TRBJ2-5; V gene: TRBV28; clone size: -; CDR3 protein: CASRPTGRIWSQYF; CDR3 DNA: TGTGCCAGCAGGCCGACAGGGAGAATCTGGTCCCAGTACTTC
D gene: TRBD1; J gene: TRBJ1-1; V gene: TRBV11-3; clone size: -; CDR3 protein: CASSLSGQGKTEAFF; CDR3 DNA: TGTGCCAGCAGCTTATCCGGACAGGGGAAGACTGAAGCTTTCTTT
D gene: TRBD1; J gene: TRBJ2-7; V gene: TRBV28; clone size: -; CDR3 protein: CASSSQISKGQGASYEQYF; CDR3 DNA: TGTGCCAGCAGTTCCCAAATATCTAAAGGACAGGGGGCCTCCTACGAGCAGTACTTC
D gene: -; J gene: TRBJ2-7; V gene: TRBV7-3; clone size: -; CDR3 protein: CASSSRHGAYEQYF; CDR3 DNA: TGTGCCAGCAGCTCCCGTCATGGAGCCTACGAGCAGTACTTC